What follows are 9 T cell receptor beta chains derived from one specimen sequenced in a study of blood T cell dynamics during melanoma immunotherapy. Only in-frame clones appear in the TCRdb table, and some are missing; sequencing was by immunoSEQ multiplex PCR. Of approximately 15,000 clones in the sample, just over 85% were seen once. Specified time point: week 3, after first cycle of checkpoint inhibitor. Source: blood, taken from a patient treated with checkpoint blockade. Receptor source: a human donor with melanoma.

CDR3 residues: CASSSRGGTDTQYF. CDR3 nucleotide sequence: TGTGCCAGCAGTTCCAGGGGGGGCACAGATACGCAGTATTTT. The chain has TRBV5-4 and TRBJ2-3; D perhaps matches TRBD1 (7 bases). CDR1 SGHNT and CDR2 YYREEE come from the germline V gene (reference sequence). With 5 bases removed from V and 1 base from J, the gap between germline ends came to 11 bases. This CDR3 has 14 amino acids.

The chain recombines TRBV19 with TRBJ2-5; weak D call: TRBD1 (7 bases). The J call is uncertain, as TRBJ2-7 better fits the DNA end. Per germline, CDR1 LNHDA and CDR2 SQIVND (reference sequence). The CDR3 is made up of 15 amino acids. The CDR3 sequence: CASSTPAGGPYEQYF. The CDR3 DNA is TGTGCCAGTAGTACTCCTGCAGGGGGGCCCTACGAGCAGTACTTC.

CDR3 in DNA: TGTGCCAGCAGCTTACCGGGACTAGCGGGGACGAACACCGGGGAGCTGTTTTTT. This sequence encodes CASSLPGLAGTNTGELFF. The genes are TRBV13 and TRBJ2-2; 13 positions match TRBD2. V trimming: 2 bases; J trimming: 0 bases; junction bases outside the gene matches: 3. The CDR3 contains 18 residues. In germline, CDR1 is PRHDT, CDR2 FYEKMQ (reference sequence).

This rearrangement joins TRBV28 to TRBJ2-1; 8 bases fit TRBD2. CDR3 length: 17 amino acids. The V segment lost 5 bases and the J segment 4 bases; nucleotides outside the gene matches: 13. Germline V CDR1 and CDR2: MDHEN, SYDVKM. The CDR3 coding sequence is TGTGCCAGCAGTCCCCGATCTAGCGGGCTTAATTACAATGAGCAGTTCTTC. This sequence encodes CASSPRSSGLNYNEQFF. Based on the CDR3 plus reference TRBV28 and TRBJ2-1, the full variable domain is DVKVTQSSRYLVKRTGEKVFLECVQDMDHENMFWYRQDPGLGLRLIYFSYDVKMKEKGDIPEGYSVSREKKERFSLILESASTNQTSMYLCASSPRSSGLNYNEQFFGPGTRLTVL.

The chain couples TRBV2 to TRBJ2-7; 10 bases line up with TRBD2. Germline V lookup: CDR1 SNHLY, CDR2 FYNNEI. This CDR3 has 16 residues. V dropped 7 bases and J dropped 4; count of bases not matched to a gene: 13. The CDR3 DNA is TGTGCCAGCACCGACGTGTGGGCTAGCGGGAGATACGAGCAGTACTTC. It encodes CASTDVWASGRYEQYF.

The chain employs TRBV10-3 and TRBJ2-5; TRBD2 matches at 10 bases. The end of the DNA fits TRBJ2-7 better, so the J call may be wrong. The CDR3 totals 15 residues. Germline-derived CDR1 and CDR2 are ENHRY and SYGVKD. This chain's CDR3 is CARLSSGGTDYEQYF. The CDR3 coding sequence is TGTGCCAGACTGAGTAGCGGGGGGACAGACTACGAGCAGTACTTC.

The chain has TRBV7-8 and TRBJ1-1; no firm D call. V lost 3 bases and J lost 3, with 14 bases in between. Germline lookup yields CDR1 SGHVS and CDR2 FQNEAQ. This CDR3 comprises 15 residues. The CDR3 region is CASSLSGDRHTEAFF. DNA of the CDR3: TGTGCCAGCAGCTTGAGCGGTGATCGGCACACTGAAGCTTTCTTT.

The V call is TRBV28, the J call TRBJ1-2, with no clear D. The germline CDR1 and CDR2 sequences are MDHEN and SYDVKM. CDR3 length: 15 amino acids. V was shortened by 6 bases and J by 2 bases, with 16 bases between the two germline ends. The CDR3 sequence: CASSPPGRTNYGYTF. The CDR3 DNA reads as TGTGCCAGCAGCCCTCCCGGCAGGACCAACTATGGCTACACCTTC.

This chain uses TRBV2 with TRBJ1-1; D unclear. Trimming removed 4 bases at V and 0 bases at J, with 6 bases between. The CDR3 totals 13 residues. Germline CDR1 reads SNHLY; CDR2 reads FYNNEI. The CDR3 loop is CASSGLVNTEAFF. The CDR3 region has the DNA TGTGCCAGCAGTGGTTTGGTGAACACTGAAGCTTTCTTT.